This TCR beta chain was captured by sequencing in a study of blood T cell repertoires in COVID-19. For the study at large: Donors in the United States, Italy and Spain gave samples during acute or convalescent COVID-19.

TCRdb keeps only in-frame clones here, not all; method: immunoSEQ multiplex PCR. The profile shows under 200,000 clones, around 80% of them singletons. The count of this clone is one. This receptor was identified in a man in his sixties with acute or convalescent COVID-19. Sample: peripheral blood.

CDR3 loop: CASSEEAGANVLTF. CDR3 coding DNA: TGTGCCAGCAGTGAGGAGGCTGGGGCCAACGTCCTGACTTTC. This chain uses TRBV6-4 with TRBJ2-6; D is perhaps TRBD2 (5 bases). Trimming cost V 3 bases and J 2 bases, with 5 bases left between them. The CDR3 has 14 amino acids. The V gene's germline CDR1 is MRHNA and CDR2 SNTAGT.